This TCR beta chain comes out of a study of blood T cell repertoires in COVID-19. Trimming removed 6 bases from V and 16 bases from J; junction bases left unmatched: 9. This CDR3 spans 11 amino acids. Germline loops: CDR1 SQVTM, CDR2 ANQGSEA. Enrolment of Seattle patients took place during active infection, and they were followed longitudinally. The table came from immunoSEQ multiplex PCR; TCRdb's copy has only in-frame clones and leaves some out. The sample consists of approximately 210,000 clones, around four fifths of them appearing once. The sample taken for sequencing was peripheral blood. This sequence originates from a man between 60 and 70 years old with COVID-19, enrolled during active disease. The chain combines TRBV29-1 with TRBJ1-5; 10 nucleotides agree with TRBD1. Here the CDR3 DNA reads TGCAGCGTCCAAGACAGGGGGCAAGTACATTTT. Amino acid sequence: CSVQDRGQVHF.